The entry that follows covers one T cell receptor (beta chain) sequence. Its antigen is not identified. The record originates from a study of radiotherapy plus CTLA-4 blockade in lung cancer. Study at large: Objective responses were recorded in 15% to 20% of patients, with disease control recorded in 25% to 40%. Study-wide results and caveats: According to reports, early shifts in blood T cell clones, alongside interferon-beta, forecast response most accurately. Following radiotherapy plus ipilimumab, tumor-derived TCR clones expanded in the blood.

Each patient with chemo-refractory metastatic non-small-cell lung cancer was treated with focal radiation plus CTLA-4 blockade using ipilimumab. Here immunoSEQ multiplex PCR was the method, and the copy in TCRdb shows in-frame clones only, minus some. The data contain over 100,000 clones, about nine tenths of them singletons. Sequenced material: peripheral blood, taken from a patient treated with radiotherapy plus ipilimumab. The source of this sequence is a human donor with non-small cell lung cancer that progressed on radiotherapy plus ipilimumab.

The CDR3 is CASSETSGAFF. Here the CDR3 DNA reads TGTGCCAGCAGTGAGACAAGTGGTGCTTTCTTT. V and J are TRBV2 and TRBJ1-1, with unresolved D. V lost 3 bases and J 11 bases, leaving 10 bases between the germline ends. This CDR3 is built from 11 residues. Germline CDR1 is SNHLY and CDR2 is FYNNEI. Full variable domain (outside the CDR3, taken from reference TRBV2 and TRBJ1-1): EPEVTQTPSHQVTQMGQEVILRCVPISNHLYFYWYRQILGQKVEFLVSFYNNEISEKSEIFDDQFSVERPDGSNFTLKIRSTKLEDSAMYFCASSETSGAFFGQGTRLTVV.